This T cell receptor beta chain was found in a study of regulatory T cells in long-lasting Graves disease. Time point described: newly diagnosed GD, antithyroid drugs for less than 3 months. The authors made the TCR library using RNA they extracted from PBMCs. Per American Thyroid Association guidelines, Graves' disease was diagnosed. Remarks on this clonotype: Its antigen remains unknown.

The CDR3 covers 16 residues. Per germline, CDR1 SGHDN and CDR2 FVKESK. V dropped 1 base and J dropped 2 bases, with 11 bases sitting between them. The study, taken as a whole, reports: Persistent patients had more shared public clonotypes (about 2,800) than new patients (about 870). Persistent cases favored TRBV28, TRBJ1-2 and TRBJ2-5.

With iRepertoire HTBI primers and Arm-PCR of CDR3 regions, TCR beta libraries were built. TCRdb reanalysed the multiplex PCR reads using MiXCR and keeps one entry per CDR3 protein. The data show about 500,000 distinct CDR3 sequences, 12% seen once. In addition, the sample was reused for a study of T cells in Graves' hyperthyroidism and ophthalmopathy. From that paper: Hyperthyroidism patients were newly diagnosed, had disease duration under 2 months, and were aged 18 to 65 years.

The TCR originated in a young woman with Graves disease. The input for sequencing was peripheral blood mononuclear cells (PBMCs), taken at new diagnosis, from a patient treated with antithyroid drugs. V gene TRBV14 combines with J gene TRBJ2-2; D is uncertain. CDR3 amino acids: CASSQVWQTNTGELFF. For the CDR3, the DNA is TGTGCCAGCAGCCAAGTGTGGCAGACTAACACCGGGGAGCTGTTTTTT. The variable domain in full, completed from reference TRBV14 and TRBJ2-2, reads EAGVTQFPSHSVIEKGQTVTLRCDPISGHDNLYWYRRVMGKEIKFLLHFVKESKQDESGMPNNRFLAERTGGTYSTLKVQPAELEDSGVYFCASSQVWQTNTGELFFGEGSRLTVL.